The 27 T cell receptor beta chains below come from one sample, sequenced in a study of blood T cell repertoires in COVID-19. Libraries were prepared by immunoSEQ multiplex PCR; TCRdb keeps only in-frame clonotypes and omits some of them. The sample yields about 200,000 clones, more than 80% seen once. The material sequenced was peripheral blood. These receptors were taken from a woman aged 80 or over with COVID-19, enrolled during active disease.

The table lists this clone with a few counts. Other DNA sequences in the sample encode the same CDR3. J is TRBJ2-2 and V is TRBV11-3; 10 bases fit TRBD1. The CDR3 sequence is 17 residues long. The V segment lost 3 bases and the J segment 0 bases; nucleotides outside the gene matches: 4. Looked up from germline, CDR1 is SGHNT and CDR2 is YENEEA. This CDR3 reads CASSFGTGDTNTGELFF. CDR3 sequence (DNA): TGTGCCAGCAGCTTCGGGACAGGGGACACGAACACCGGGGAGCTGTTTTTT.

This chain joins TRBV19 and TRBJ1-1; 7 nucleotides align to TRBD1. CDR1 and CDR2 from the germline V gene are LNHDA and SQIVND (reference sequence). The CDR3 loop spans 15 amino acids. Trimming took 5 bases from V and 4 from J; bases not matched to a gene: 10. As DNA, the CDR3 is TGTGCCAGTAGTCCCGCCCCGACAGGGTTCACTGAAGCTTTCTTT. It is translated as CASSPAPTGFTEAFF.

The chain couples TRBV20-1 to TRBJ1-1; D unclear. Trimming took 3 bases from V and 8 from J, leaving 10 bases between them. The CDR3 consists of 11 residues. In germline, CDR1 is DFQATT, CDR2 SNEGSKA (reference sequence). CDR3 in DNA: TGCAGTGCTAGGGGTCAGCGGGAAGCTTTCTTT. This gives the protein CSARGQREAFF.

Note on this clone: An end of the junction differs from the germline gene, which may be a read error. The genes are TRBV9 and TRBJ2-1, with TRBD2 matching 9 bases. The length of the CDR3 is 16 residues. The germline gives CDR1 SGDLS, CDR2 YYNGEE. The chain's CDR3 is CASSVGAGGHYSEQFF. CDR3 DNA sequence: TGTGCCAGCAGCGTAGGGGCGGGGGGGCACTACAGTGAGCAGTTCTTC.

The chain recombines TRBV6-2 or TRBV6-3 with TRBJ1-1, with D maybe TRBD1 (6 bases). With 5 bases removed from V and 3 bases from J, the gap between germline ends came to 13 bases. CDR1 is MNHEY, CDR2 SVGEGT, per germline. CDR3 size: 14 residues. DNA of the CDR3: TGTGCCAGCAGTATAACAGGGTCGGACACTGAAGCTTTCTTT. It is translated as CASSITGSDTEAFF.

The J gene is TRBJ2-3, the V gene TRBV18, with TRBD2 identical over 7 bases. The CDR3 is made up of 15 amino acids. Germline CDR1 reads KGHSH; CDR2 reads LQKENI. The V and J ends lost 3 bases and 2 bases, in that order; junction bases with no gene match: 5. The CDR3 region is CASSPGRSDTDTQYF. As DNA, the CDR3 is TGTGCCAGCTCACCCGGGAGGTCCGACACAGATACGCAGTATTTT.

This clone was observed a single time. This chain joins TRBV5-1 and TRBJ2-7; 12 nucleotides align to TRBD2. CDR1 SGHRS and CDR2 YFSETQ come from the germline V gene. The length of the CDR3 is 15 residues. V lost 4 bases and J lost 4; bases outside the gene matches: 6. The CDR3 region is CASSPSSGRVYEQYF. CDR3 nucleotide sequence: TGCGCCAGCAGCCCCTCTAGCGGGAGGGTATACGAGCAGTACTTC.

This chain connects TRBV7-2 to TRBJ2-2; maybe TRBD1 (5 bases). The length of the CDR3 is 15 residues. Germline V gene lookup returns CDR1 SGHTA and CDR2 FQGNSA. Trimming took 1 base from V and 2 from J, leaving 8 bases between them. The CDR3 sequence is CASSLVQGNTGELFF. The CDR3 region has the DNA TGTGCCAGCAGCTTAGTCCAGGGCAACACCGGGGAGCTGTTTTTT.

The chain combines TRBV7-2 with TRBJ1-5; D not certain. Germline-derived CDR1 and CDR2 are SGHTA and FQGNSA. V shed 1 base and J shed 6 bases, with 7 bases lying between them. This CDR3 contains 13 residues. The CDR3 is CASSLVAGQPQHF. CDR3 DNA sequence: TGTGCCAGCAGCTTAGTAGCGGGTCAGCCCCAGCATTTT.

This clone was recorded once. V gene TRBV29-1 combines with J gene TRBJ1-4; TRBD1 agrees at 7 bases. Unmatched junction bases numbered 2, after V lost 5 bases and J lost 5 bases. The CDR3 sequence is 12 residues long. Germline V gene sequence: CDR1 SQVTM, CDR2 ANQGSEA. The CDR3 DNA follows: TGCAGCGTTTCCAGGGGGAATGAAAAACTGTTTTTT. Translation: CSVSRGNEKLFF.

This chain connects TRBV19 to TRBJ1-5; D ambiguous. Germline V gene sequence: CDR1 LNHDA, CDR2 SQIVND (reference sequence). V gave up 6 bases and J gave up 2 bases, with 23 bases separating them. CDR3 size: 18 residues. CDR3 loop: CASSPVAGYSGGNQPQHF. In DNA, the CDR3 is TGTGCCAGTAGCCCCGTGGCCGGGTACTCCGGTGGCAATCAGCCCCAGCATTTT.

The table lists this clone with a count of one. This chain joins TRBV6-5 and TRBJ2-1; D perhaps matches TRBD2 (7 bases). In germline, CDR1 is MNHEY, CDR2 SVGAGI. The CDR3 runs 13 residues. V lost 7 bases and J lost 9, with 16 bases in between. CDR3 DNA: TGTGCCAGCACTGGGGGGGGGCCTTCTGAGCAGTTCTTC. Translation gives CASTGGGPSEQFF.

V usage is TRBV2 and J usage is TRBJ1-5; 10 bases map to TRBD1. J gave up 2 bases and V 2 bases, and 3 bases lay outside the gene matches. The CDR3 runs 16 residues. Germline V CDR1 and CDR2: SNHLY, FYNNEI. Written as DNA, the CDR3 is TGTGCCAGCAGTGAAAGGGGGACAGGGGGCAATCAGCCCCAGCATTTT. Protein: CASSERGTGGNQPQHF. The whole variable domain, filled in from reference TRBV2 and TRBJ1-5, reads EPEVTQTPSHQVTQMGQEVILRCVPISNHLYFYWYRQILGQKVEFLVSFYNNEISEKSEIFDDQFSVERPDGSNFTLKIRSTKLEDSAMYFCASSERGTGGNQPQHFGDGTRLSIL.

The chain combines TRBV5-1 with TRBJ1-6; 7 bases are a match to TRBD1. The V gene end was trimmed by 0 bases and the J gene end by 1 base; junction bases not matched to a gene: 19. Germline V CDR1 and CDR2: SGHRS, YFSETQ. The CDR3 has 22 residues. The CDR3, as DNA: TGCGCCAGCAGCTTGGGTACCTCGGGAAGCGGACAGGTTCGGTCCTATAATTCACCCCTCCACTTT. This sequence encodes CASSLGTSGSGQVRSYNSPLHF.

The CDR3, as DNA: TGCGCCAGCAGCCAAACTAGCGGGAGCTTCAATGAGCAGTTCTTC. This codes for CASSQTSGSFNEQFF. The chain recombines TRBV5-1 with TRBJ2-1, with TRBD2 matching 11 bases. Trimming removed 4 bases from V and 6 bases from J; junction bases left unmatched: 6. The CDR3 loop spans 15 amino acids. Germline values: CDR1 SGHRS, CDR2 YFSETQ.

This chain uses TRBV6-6 with TRBJ1-3; TRBD1 is a possible D gene (5 bases). V lost 11 bases, J lost 3 bases, and 17 bases lay in between. Per germline, CDR1 MNHNY and CDR2 SVGAGI (reference sequence). The CDR3 runs to 14 residues. As DNA, the CDR3 is TGTGCCGCCCAGGCAGGGCGCGGTGGAAACACCATATATTTT. It specifies CAAQAGRGGNTIYF.

This clone was observed a few times. This sequence joins TRBV7-3 and TRBJ2-1, with TRBD1 matching 9 bases. Per the germline V gene, CDR1 is SGHTA and CDR2 is FQGTGA. Trimming at V came to 6 bases and at J to 7 bases, leaving 7 bases not matched to a gene. This CDR3 is built from 14 residues. The DNA of the CDR3 is TGTGCCAGCAGTACCGGGACAGGGTTGAATGAGCAGTTCTTC. Amino acids: CASSTGTGLNEQFF. The whole variable domain, filled in from reference TRBV7-3 and TRBJ2-1, reads GAGVSQTPSNKVTEKGKYVELRCDPISGHTALYWYRQSLGQGPEFLIYFQGTGAADDSGLPNDRFFAVRPEGSVSTLKIQRTERGDSAVYLCASSTGTGLNEQFFGPGTRLTVL.

As regards this clone: A read error may produce the germline difference seen at one junction end. This chain connects TRBV4-1 to TRBJ1-6; D remains ambiguous. Germline values: CDR1 MGHRA, CDR2 YSYEKL. The CDR3 loop spans 15 amino acids. The CDR3, as DNA: TGCGCCAGCAGTCAAGGGAGCTCCTATAATTCACCCCTCCACTTT. Translation gives CASSQGSSYNSPLHF.

The chain couples TRBV11-2 to TRBJ2-7; TRBD2 matches 9 bases. The CDR3 runs to 13 residues. CDR1 is SGHAT, CDR2 FQNNGV, per germline. After removal of 6 bases from V and 3 bases from J, the junction contained 3 bases not matched to a gene. The CDR3 nucleotides read TGTGCCAGCAGGCGGGAGGGCAGCTACGAGCAGTACTTC. It codes for CASRREGSYEQYF.

This clone was detected a few times. The V call is TRBV18, the J call TRBJ1-6, with a possible D match to TRBD1 (6 bases). Germline-derived CDR1 and CDR2 are KGHSH and LQKENI. The CDR3 covers 13 residues. The V gene lost 2 bases and the J gene lost 8 bases, with 7 bases spanning the gap. This CDR3 reads CASSPEGDSPLHF. The CDR3 nucleotides read TGTGCCAGCTCACCAGAGGGGGATTCACCCCTCCACTTT. Variable domain in full (rest from reference TRBV18 and TRBJ1-6): NAGVMQNPRHLVRRRGQEARLRCSPMKGHSHVYWYRQLPEEGLKFMVYLQKENIIDESGMPKERFSAEFPKEGPSILRIQQVVRGDSAAYFCASSPEGDSPLHFGNGTRLTVT.

The V and J genes are TRBV5-1 and TRBJ1-2; TRBD1 matches at 9 bases. The germline gives CDR1 SGHRS, CDR2 YFSETQ. The CDR3 extends over 15 amino acids. The J segment lost 4 bases and the V segment lost 7 bases, leaving 11 bases of the junction unmatched. The CDR3 here is CASGKEQGAVYGYTF. The CDR3 nucleotides are TGCGCCAGCGGGAAAGAACAGGGGGCGGTCTATGGCTACACCTTC.

This clone was seen only once. CDR3 loop: CASSLRDSHQETQYF. The CDR3 DNA reads TGTGCCAGCAGCTTAAGGGACAGCCACCAAGAGACCCAGTACTTC. V usage is TRBV9 and J usage is TRBJ2-5; TRBD1 aligns across 7 bases. Germline CDR1 is SGDLS and CDR2 is YYNGEE. CDR3 length equals 15 residues. Trimming cost V 4 bases and J 0 bases; bases outside gene matches: 6.

V and J are TRBV6-1 and TRBJ2-5; 14 bases are shared with TRBD2. V was clipped by 4 bases and J by 7 bases; unmatched bases: 8. Germline values: CDR1 MNHNS, CDR2 SASEGT. The CDR3 spans 16 residues. The CDR3 bases are TGTGCCAGCAGTGGCTGGACTAGCGGGGGGTTTAGGACCCAGTACTTC. It encodes CASSGWTSGGFRTQYF.

The rearrangement uses TRBV7-9 and TRBJ2-7; TRBD2 aligns across 13 bases. This CDR3 comprises 15 residues. Germline V gene sequence: CDR1 SEHNR, CDR2 FQNEAQ (reference sequence). The V gene end was trimmed by 2 bases and the J gene end by 6 bases; junction bases not matched to a gene: 4. The CDR3 nucleotides are TGTGCCAGCAGCTTAACTAGCGGGAGGGCCGCCGAGCAGTACTTC. Residues: CASSLTSGRAAEQYF.

The chain uses TRBV27 and TRBJ2-2, with D perhaps TRBD1 (5 bases). Germline CDR1 and CDR2: MNHEY and SMNVEV (reference sequence). V shed 2 bases and J shed 0 bases, with 10 bases lying between them. The CDR3 runs 16 residues. CDR3 amino acids: CASSLMGRSNTGELFF. For the CDR3, the DNA is TGTGCCAGCAGTTTAATGGGGCGATCGAACACCGGGGAGCTGTTTTTT.

The chain uses TRBV5-1 and TRBJ1-3; TRBD1 might be the D (6 bases). The CDR3 runs 16 residues. Germline V gives CDR1 SGHRS, CDR2 YFSETQ. Trimming shortened V by 7 bases and J by 0 bases, and 17 bases separated the two germline ends. DNA of the CDR3: TGCGCCAGCTCACCGCCGGACAGTGCCTCTGGAAACACCATATATTTT. This gives the protein CASSPPDSASGNTIYF.

The chain employs TRBV6-5 and TRBJ2-1; D is undetermined. Germline CDR1 reads MNHEY; CDR2 reads SVGAGI. The CDR3 spans 13 residues. Trimming removed 6 bases at V and 0 bases at J, with 6 bases between. The chain's CDR3 is CASRESSYNEQFF. The CDR3 DNA follows: TGTGCCAGCAGGGAGAGCTCCTACAATGAGCAGTTCTTC.